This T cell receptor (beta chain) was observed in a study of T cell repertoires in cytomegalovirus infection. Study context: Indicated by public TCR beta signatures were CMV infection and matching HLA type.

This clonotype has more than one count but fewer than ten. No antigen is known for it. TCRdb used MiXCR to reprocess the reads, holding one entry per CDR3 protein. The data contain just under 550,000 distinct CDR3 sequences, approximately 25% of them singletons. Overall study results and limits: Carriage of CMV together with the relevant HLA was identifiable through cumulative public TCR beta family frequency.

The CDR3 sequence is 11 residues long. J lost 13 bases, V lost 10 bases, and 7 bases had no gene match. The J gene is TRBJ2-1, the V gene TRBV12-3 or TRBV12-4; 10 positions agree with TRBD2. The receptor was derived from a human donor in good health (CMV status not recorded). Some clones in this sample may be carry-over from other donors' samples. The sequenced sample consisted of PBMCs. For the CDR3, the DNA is TGTGCCATTTGGGCTAGCGGGAGTCAGTTCTTC. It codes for CAIWASGSQFF.